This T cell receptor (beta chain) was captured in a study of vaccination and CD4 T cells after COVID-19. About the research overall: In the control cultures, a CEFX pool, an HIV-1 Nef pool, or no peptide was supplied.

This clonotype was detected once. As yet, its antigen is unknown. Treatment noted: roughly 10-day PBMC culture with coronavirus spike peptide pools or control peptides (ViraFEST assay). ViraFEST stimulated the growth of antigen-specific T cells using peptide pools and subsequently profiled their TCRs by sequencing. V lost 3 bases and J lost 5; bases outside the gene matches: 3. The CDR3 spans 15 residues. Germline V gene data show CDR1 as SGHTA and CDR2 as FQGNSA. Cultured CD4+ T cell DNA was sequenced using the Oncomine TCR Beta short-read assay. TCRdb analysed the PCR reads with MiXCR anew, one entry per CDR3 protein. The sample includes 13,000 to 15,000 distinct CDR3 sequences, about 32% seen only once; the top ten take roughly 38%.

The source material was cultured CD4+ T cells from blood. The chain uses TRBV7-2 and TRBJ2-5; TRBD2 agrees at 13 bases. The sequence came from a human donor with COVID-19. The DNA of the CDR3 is TGTGCCAGCAGCTTCTGGACTAGCGGGGGTGAGACCCAGTACTTC. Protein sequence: CASSFWTSGGETQYF.